This T cell receptor beta chain was found in a study of blood T cell repertoires in COVID-19. Study overall: Donors in the United States, Italy and Spain gave samples during acute or convalescent COVID-19. From T cells, B-cell-depleted T cells, or PBMCs came the material, which was cDNA or gDNA.

CDR3 length: 15 residues. J was trimmed by 1 base and V by 3 bases; bases with no gene match: 5. Germline CDR1 is KGHSH and CDR2 is LQKENI. How the authors handled the data: The assay estimated nucleated cells by amplifying reference gene primers. TCRdb's copy holds only in-frame clones and misses some; the assay was immunoSEQ multiplex PCR. D and trimming come from the DNA, and the V and J calls and clone size come from that table. This repertoire shows about 160,000 clones, 85% to 95% found once; its top ten account for under 2%. In Seattle, patients joined the study during active infection and were tracked longitudinally.

Specimen: peripheral blood. This TCR was sampled from a woman aged 55-70 years with COVID-19, enrolled during active disease. The chain carries TRBV18 and TRBJ1-2, with 7 bases aligning to TRBD1. For the CDR3, the DNA is TGTGCCAGCTCACCTGGACCAGGGGGTAACTATGGCTACACCTTC. Translated: CASSPGPGGNYGYTF.